These T cell receptor beta chains were read from a single sample in a study of cytomegalovirus exposure and HLA in healthy donors. Assay: immunoSEQ multiplex PCR; the TCRdb copy retains only in-frame clones and omits some. The table records 100,000 to 150,000 clones, 76% of them present only once. Material for sequencing was PBMCs. All receptors derive from a man aged 50-59 years in good health and CMV-seronegative. CDR3s include the opening cysteine and the closing phenylalanine or tryptophan. D genes are given only for firm matches. Some rows have no size entry. The others give once, few or many, or a class for an expanded clone.

j_gene | abundance | d_gene | v_gene | CDR3aa | CDR3nt
TRBJ2-2 | few | TRBD1 | TRBV28 | CASIKGQVTGELFF | TGTGCCAGCATCAAGGGACAGGTCACCGGGGAGCTGTTTTTT
TRBJ1-2 | - | TRBD1 | TRBV7-9 | CASSTWTGADYGYTF | TGTGCCAGCAGCACCTGGACAGGGGCTGACTATGGCTACACCTTC
TRBJ2-5 | - | TRBD2 | TRBV4-2 | CASSLNQGLPETQYF | TGTGCCAGCAGCCTGAACCAGGGACTACCAGAGACCCAGTACTTC
TRBJ2-4 | - | - | TRBV4-2 | CASSQVTRGIQYF | TGTGCCAGCAGCCAAGTAACCCGCGGCATTCAGTACTTC
TRBJ1-5 | - | - | TRBV5-8 | CASSLDGRRNQPQHF | TGTGCCAGCAGCTTGGACGGCAGGCGTAATCAGCCCCAGCATTTT
TRBJ1-2 | - | - | TRBV5-6 | CASNHRGNYGYTF | TGTGCCAGCAACCACCGGGGGAACTATGGCTACACCTTC
TRBJ1-2 | few | - | TRBV15 | CATSSSSDYGYTF | TGTGCCACCAGCTCGAGTTCCGACTATGGCTACACCTTC
TRBJ2-3 | few | TRBD2 | TRBV9 | CASKAGGSTDTQYF | TGTGCCAGCAAAGCGGGGGGTTCCACAGATACGCAGTATTTT
TRBJ2-2 | - | TRBD2 | TRBV2 | CASSEAPSGRNTGELFF | TGTGCCAGCAGTGAAGCGCCTAGCGGTAGGAACACCGGGGAGCTGTTTTTT
TRBJ2-2 | - | TRBD1 | TRBV10-1 | CASRGQGGELFF | TGCGCCAGCAGGGGACAGGGAGGGGAGCTGTTTTTT
TRBJ1-1 | - | TRBD1 | TRBV6-5 | CASSYPGQTKAFF | TGTGCCAGCAGTTACCCGGGACAGACAAAAGCTTTCTTT
TRBJ1-4 | - | TRBD1 | TRBV19 | CASTGEATNEKLFF | TGTGCCAGCACAGGGGAGGCAACTAATGAAAAACTGTTTTTT
TRBJ1-2 | - | TRBD1 | TRBV19 | CASSRQGRHGYTF | TGTGCCAGTTCGAGACAGGGCCGCCATGGCTACACCTTC
TRBJ1-1 | once | TRBD1 | TRBV2 | CASSEGDRVVTEAFF | TGTGCCAGCAGTGAAGGCGACAGGGTAGTCACTGAAGCTTTCTTT